This TCR beta chain was captured by sequencing in a study of Graves' ophthalmopathy and Graves' hyperthyroidism. Whole-study findings and limits: An approximately 80% specificity and about 90% sensitivity were achieved by a 13-signature model that separated ophthalmopathy from stable hyperthyroidism. At 70.59% sensitivity and 72% to 75% specificity, the model predicted progression of the ophthalmopathy.

For repertoire sequencing, the TCR beta CDR3 regions were amplified from RNA transcripts. RT-PCR was first run with HTBI primers, then multiplex PCR in a second round. Each CDR3 protein gets one entry after TCRdb re-called the multiplex PCR reads with MiXCR. The table shows about 500,000 distinct CDR3 sequences, with 13% to 15% occurring only once. Note on this clonotype: Its specificity is unknown.

This CDR3 spans 14 amino acids. The germline V gene has CDR1 SGHNT and CDR2 YYREEE (reference sequence). Trimming cost V 4 bases and J 5 bases; bases outside gene matches: 3. Excluded were patients with other autoimmune diseases, uncontrolled infections, pregnancy or lactation. This sequence originates from a woman aged 30 to 39 with Graves' ophthalmopathy. This sequence joins TRBV5-4 and TRBJ2-5; 12 bases align to TRBD1. The specimen sequenced was blood. For the CDR3, the DNA is TGTGCCAGCAGCGGGGGACAGGGGGCTGAGACCCAGTACTTC. Translation: CASSGGQGAETQYF.